Listed below are T cell receptor beta chains from one sample, sequenced in a study of blood T cell repertoires in COVID-19. TCRdb's copy holds only in-frame clones and misses some; the assay was immunoSEQ multiplex PCR. The table records 140,000 or so clones, approximately 80% of them present only once. The sequenced sample consisted of peripheral blood. The receptors stem from a human donor in a cohort sampled during active COVID-19. The CDR3 runs from the conserved cysteine through the conserved F or W. Each record gives: clone size, D gene, J gene, V gene, CDR3 protein, CDR3 DNA. The D gene is left open where the match is weak. Clone size is stated in some rows and not others, as once, few, many or a class when expanded.

abundance: NA; d_gene: TRBD1; j_gene: TRBJ1-1; v_gene: TRBV6-5; CDR3aa: CASSYPGQGGAEAFF; CDR3nt: TGTGCCAGCAGTTACCCGGGACAGGGTGGCGCTGAAGCTTTCTTT
abundance: NA; d_gene: NA; j_gene: TRBJ2-5; v_gene: TRBV30; CDR3aa: CAWSPRWGTQETQYF; CDR3nt: TGTGCCTGGAGTCCCCGGTGGGGCACACAAGAGACCCAGTACTTC
abundance: once; d_gene: NA; j_gene: TRBJ1-1; v_gene: TRBV6-2/TRBV6-3; CDR3aa: CASSYGRNTEAFF; CDR3nt: TGTGCCAGCAGTTACGGCAGGAACACTGAAGCTTTCTTT
abundance: NA; d_gene: NA; j_gene: TRBJ2-1; v_gene: TRBV25-1; CDR3aa: CASRSGGLRYEQFF; CDR3nt: TGTGCCAGCAGGAGTGGGGGACTCCGTTATGAGCAGTTCTTC
abundance: once; d_gene: TRBD1; j_gene: TRBJ2-3; v_gene: TRBV7-6; CDR3aa: CASSLMGQGNTDTQYF; CDR3nt: TGTGCCAGCAGCCTTATGGGACAGGGAAACACAGATACGCAGTATTTT
abundance: NA; d_gene: NA; j_gene: TRBJ1-5; v_gene: TRBV19; CDR3aa: CASGGRDIHQPQHF; CDR3nt: TGTGCCTCAGGCGGTAGGGACATACATCAGCCCCAGCATTTT
abundance: NA; d_gene: NA; j_gene: TRBJ2-3; v_gene: TRBV3-1/TRBV3-2; CDR3aa: CASSPGMSSTDTQYF; CDR3nt: TGTGCCAGCAGCCCCGGTATGAGCTCCACAGATACGCAGTATTTT
abundance: once; d_gene: TRBD1; j_gene: TRBJ2-5; v_gene: TRBV5-6; CDR3aa: CASSSEQGAGETQYF; CDR3nt: TGTGCCAGCAGCTCGGAACAGGGGGCCGGAGAGACCCAGTACTTC
abundance: NA; d_gene: TRBD2; j_gene: TRBJ2-3; v_gene: TRBV5-4; CDR3aa: CASSPTSGDTDTQYF; CDR3nt: TGTGCCAGCAGCCCGACTAGCGGGGACACAGATACGCAGTATTTT
abundance: once; d_gene: NA; j_gene: TRBJ1-2; v_gene: TRBV3-1/TRBV3-2; CDR3aa: CASSQKGVSYGYTF; CDR3nt: TGTGCCAGCAGCCAGAAAGGGGTGTCCTATGGCTACACCTTC
abundance: NA; d_gene: NA; j_gene: TRBJ1-5; v_gene: TRBV28; CDR3aa: CASNAPVPRRRNNQPQHF; CDR3nt: TGTGCCAGCAATGCCCCTGTTCCCCGACGGCGGAACAATCAGCCCCAGCATTTT
abundance: NA; d_gene: NA; j_gene: TRBJ2-7; v_gene: TRBV28; CDR3aa: CASRPSGSYEQYF; CDR3nt: TGTGCCAGCAGGCCCTCGGGGTCTTACGAGCAGTACTTC
abundance: few; d_gene: NA; j_gene: TRBJ1-2; v_gene: TRBV27; CDR3aa: CASRGLSSHGYTF; CDR3nt: TGTGCCAGCAGGGGACTAAGCTCACATGGCTACACCTTC
abundance: NA; d_gene: TRBD2; j_gene: TRBJ2-3; v_gene: TRBV3-1/TRBV3-2; CDR3aa: CASSSLAGWQTDTQYF; CDR3nt: TGTGCCAGCAGCTCTCTAGCGGGATGGCAAACAGATACGCAGTATTTT
abundance: NA; d_gene: TRBD1; j_gene: TRBJ1-5; v_gene: TRBV2; CDR3aa: CASSPQTGGNQPQHF; CDR3nt: TGTGCCAGCAGCCCTCAGACAGGGGGCAATCAGCCCCAGCATTTT
abundance: NA; d_gene: TRBD1; j_gene: TRBJ1-1; v_gene: TRBV29-1; CDR3aa: CSPGRQGAEAFF; CDR3nt: TGCAGCCCTGGGAGGCAGGGGGCTGAAGCTTTCTTT
abundance: NA; d_gene: NA; j_gene: TRBJ2-5; v_gene: TRBV5-1; CDR3aa: CASSNAGLPETQYF; CDR3nt: TGCGCCAGCTCGAACGCCGGGTTGCCGGAGACCCAGTACTTC
abundance: NA; d_gene: TRBD2; j_gene: TRBJ2-3; v_gene: TRBV7-9; CDR3aa: CATLAGRFSSTDTQYF; CDR3nt: TGTGCCACACTAGCGGGACGCTTCTCTAGCACAGATACGCAGTATTTT
abundance: NA; d_gene: NA; j_gene: TRBJ2-2; v_gene: TRBV7-7; CDR3aa: CAIPPSEYKNTGELFF; CDR3nt: TGTGCTATCCCTCCAAGCGAATACAAGAACACCGGGGAGCTGTTTTTT
abundance: NA; d_gene: NA; j_gene: TRBJ2-2; v_gene: TRBV7-2; CDR3aa: CASSLWDSNTGELFF; CDR3nt: TGTGCCAGCAGCTTATGGGACTCAAACACCGGGGAGCTGTTTTTT
abundance: once; d_gene: NA; j_gene: TRBJ2-3; v_gene: TRBV18; CDR3aa: CASSPSGSTDTQYF; CDR3nt: TGTGCCAGCTCACCCAGCGGGAGCACAGATACGCAGTATTTT
abundance: NA; d_gene: NA; j_gene: TRBJ1-5; v_gene: TRBV7-8; CDR3aa: CASSSRRDWGNQPQHF; CDR3nt: TGTGCCAGCAGCTCTCGTCGGGATTGGGGCAATCAGCCCCAGCATTTT